A single sample is the source of the 14 T cell receptor beta chains below, sequenced in a study of spatial heterogeneity in lung cancer. The sample's time point: sample taken at primary tumor resection. Unsorted whole RNA of tumor, nontumor lung or frozen PBMC was sequenced. TCRdb independently ran MiXCR on the 5' RACE reads; one entry per CDR3 protein. The data contain 50,000 or so distinct CDR3 sequences, 7.5% to 8% of them singletons. The sample here was PBMCs, taken at surgery. The receptors were gathered from a female donor with early-stage non-small cell lung cancer.

This clonotype was detected only a few times. The rearrangement joins TRBV19 to TRBJ2-5; D gene unclear. Looked up from germline, CDR1 is LNHDA and CDR2 is SQIVND (reference sequence). V dropped 5 bases and J dropped 2 bases, with 12 bases sitting between them. The CDR3 sequence is 14 residues long. This CDR3 reads CASSPLMGQETQYF. For the CDR3, the DNA is TGTGCCAGTAGTCCCCTAATGGGACAAGAGACCCAGTACTTC.

In DNA form, the CDR3 reads TGCAGTGCGAGGACAGGTTACGAGCAGTACTTC. The encoded protein is CSARTGYEQYF. The chain couples TRBV20-1 to TRBJ2-7; 7 bases fit TRBD1. This CDR3 has 11 amino acids. V trimming: 6 bases; J trimming: 4 bases; junction bases outside the gene matches: 3. The V gene's germline CDR1 is DFQATT and CDR2 SNEGSKA (reference sequence).

This clonotype has just a few counts. The chain couples TRBV4-2 to TRBJ1-2; 7 nucleotides match TRBD1. V trimming: 3 bases; J trimming: 6 bases; junction bases outside the gene matches: 4. Looked up from germline, CDR1 is LGHNA and CDR2 is YNFKEQ. The CDR3 runs 13 residues. The CDR3 spells CASSQTGSDGYTF. CDR3 nucleotides: TGTGCCAGCAGCCAGACAGGGTCCGATGGCTACACCTTC.

This clonotype was counted ten times or more. The V gene is TRBV7-2, the J gene TRBJ1-4; D ambiguous. The V and J ends lost 4 bases and 4 bases respectively, with 7 bases between them. Germline V lookup: CDR1 SGHTA, CDR2 FQGNSA. This CDR3 spans 13 amino acids. The CDR3 protein is CASSWGINEKLFF. CDR3 in DNA: TGTGCCAGCAGCTGGGGAATTAATGAAAAACTGTTTTTT.

This clonotype occurred once. V is TRBV11-2 and J is TRBJ2-1; D is unresolved. V shed 1 base and J shed 6 bases, with 13 bases lying between them. This CDR3 has 15 amino acids. Germline lookup yields CDR1 SGHAT and CDR2 FQNNGV. The CDR3 DNA reads as TGTGCCAGCAGCTTAGGTATAGTACAAACCAATGAGCAGTTCTTC. Amino acids: CASSLGIVQTNEQFF.

This clonotype was recorded many times. The V gene is TRBV14, the J gene TRBJ2-5, with D hard to call. This CDR3 comprises 12 residues. Germline CDR1 is SGHDN and CDR2 is FVKESK. V was cut by 4 bases and J by 5 bases, with 8 bases left in between. CDR3 in amino acids: CASSLAAETQYF. The CDR3 DNA reads TGTGCCAGCAGCCTAGCCGCGGAGACCCAGTACTTC.

This clonotype was seen ten or more times. The rearrangement joins TRBV7-9 to TRBJ2-7, with 9 bases fitting TRBD1. The CDR3 is made up of 14 amino acids. V was pared by 6 bases and J by 3 bases, with 6 bases of the junction left unmatched. Germline loops: CDR1 SEHNR, CDR2 FQNEAQ (reference sequence). CDR3 coding DNA: TGTGCCAGCAGGGCCGGGACAGGGAACTACGAGCAGTACTTC. It translates to CASRAGTGNYEQYF.

There are a few counts of this clonotype. This chain joins TRBV6-1 and TRBJ2-6; D gene unclear. CDR1 is MNHNS, CDR2 SASEGT, per germline. The ends were cut back, 4 bases at V and 0 bases at J, with 4 bases in the middle. This CDR3 contains 14 residues. The CDR3 DNA is TGTGCCAGCAGTGGCTACTCTGGGGCCAACGTCCTGACTTTC. Its protein is CASSGYSGANVLTF.

This clonotype was counted between two and nine times. The rearrangement uses TRBV5-1 and TRBJ2-7; TRBD1 agrees at 8 bases. In germline, CDR1 is SGHRS, CDR2 YFSETQ. The CDR3 covers 15 residues. With V trimmed by 3 bases and J by 0 bases, 5 bases remained unmatched. The CDR3 here is CASSSRQGSSYEQYF. In DNA, the CDR3 is TGCGCCAGCAGCTCGCGACAGGGGAGCTCCTACGAGCAGTACTTC. Filled out from reference TRBV5-1 and TRBJ2-7, the complete variable domain reads KAGVTQTPRYLIKTRGQQVTLSCSPISGHRSVSWYQQTPGQGLQFLFEYFSETQRNKGNFPGRFSGRQFSNSRSEMNVSTLELGDSALYLCASSSRQGSSYEQYFGPGTRLTVT.

The V and J genes are TRBV19 and TRBJ2-5, with 9 nucleotides matching TRBD1. In germline, CDR1 is LNHDA, CDR2 SQIVND (reference sequence). This CDR3 has 15 amino acids. With V trimmed by 1 base and J by 4 bases, 4 bases remained unmatched. The CDR3 DNA is TGTGCCAGTAGTATAGGGGGACAGGGCCGAGAGACCCAGTACTTC. Its translation: CASSIGGQGRETQYF. Combining the CDR3 with reference TRBV19 and TRBJ2-5 gives the whole variable domain DGGITQSPKYLFRKEGQNVTLSCEQNLNHDAMYWYRQDPGQGLRLIYYSQIVNDFQKGDIAEGYSVSREKKESFPLTVTSAQKNPTAFYLCASSIGGQGRETQYFGPGTRLLVL.

This clonotype was picked up many times. The gene calls are TRBV2 and TRBJ1-6, with 8 nucleotides matching TRBD1. The V gene end was trimmed by 5 bases and the J gene end by 4 bases; junction bases not matched to a gene: 13. The CDR3 loop spans 18 amino acids. Per germline, CDR1 SNHLY and CDR2 FYNNEI. CDR3 DNA sequence: TGTGCCAGCAGTATGGACAGGGTCTCTCTCGTTTATAATTCACCCCTCCACTTT. Its protein product is CASSMDRVSLVYNSPLHF.

V and J are TRBV25-1 and TRBJ2-2; TRBD1 matches at 8 bases. The CDR3 is 15 residues long. Germline CDR1 reads MGHDK; CDR2 reads SYGVNS. The trim removed 6 bases at V and 2 bases at J, leaving 5 bases unmatched. The CDR3 region has the DNA TGTGCCAGCAGAGGGACAGGCTCTAACACCGGGGAGCTGTTTTTT. Translated, it gives CASRGTGSNTGELFF.

This clonotype turned up a few times. The genes are TRBV7-4 and TRBJ1-5; weak D call: TRBD1 (5 bases). Per the germline V gene, CDR1 is SGHVT and CDR2 is SQSDAQ. Trimming pared 1 base from V and 7 bases from J, leaving 14 bases between. The CDR3 has 15 amino acids. As DNA, the CDR3 is TGTGCCAGCAGCTTAGTTAGGCAGGGCGGGCAGCCCCAGCATTTT. This translates into CASSLVRQGGQPQHF.

This clonotype was found a few times. The chain combines TRBV12-3 or TRBV12-4 with TRBJ2-3, with 15 bases aligning to TRBD2. V was clipped by 6 bases and J by 3 bases; unmatched bases: 7. The CDR3 is 17 amino acids. This CDR3 is CASSWTSGGERTDTQYF. For the CDR3, the DNA is TGTGCCAGCAGCTGGACTAGCGGGGGGGAACGAACAGATACGCAGTATTTT.